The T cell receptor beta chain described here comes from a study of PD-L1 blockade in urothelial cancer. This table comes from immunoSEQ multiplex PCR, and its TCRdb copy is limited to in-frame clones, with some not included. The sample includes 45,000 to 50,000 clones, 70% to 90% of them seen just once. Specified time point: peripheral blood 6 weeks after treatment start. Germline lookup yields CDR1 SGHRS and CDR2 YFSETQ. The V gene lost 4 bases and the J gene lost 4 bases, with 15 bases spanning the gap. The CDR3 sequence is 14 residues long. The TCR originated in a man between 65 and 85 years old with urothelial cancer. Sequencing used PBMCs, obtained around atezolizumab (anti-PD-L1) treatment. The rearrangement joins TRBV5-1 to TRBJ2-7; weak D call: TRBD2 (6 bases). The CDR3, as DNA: TGCGCCAGCAGCGTGAGCGGGTTAAGTTACGAGCAGTACTTC. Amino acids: CASSVSGLSYEQYF.